Shown below are 24 T cell receptor beta chains from a single sample sequenced in a study of cytomegalovirus exposure and HLA in healthy donors. The PCR was carried out with 60 Vbeta primers and 13 Jbeta primers. Profiling relied on immunoSEQ multiplex PCR, and the TCRdb table lists in-frame clones only, not all of them. The table lists roughly 98,000 clones, around 75% of them singletons. Sequencing was performed on PBMCs. The receptors stem from a young man in good health and CMV-seropositive.

The genes are TRBV2 and TRBJ2-5; weak D call: TRBD2 (6 bases). V lost 7 bases and J 1 base, leaving 13 bases between the germline ends. The CDR3 contains 14 residues. Per germline, CDR1 SNHLY and CDR2 FYNNEI. CDR3 bases: TGTGCCAGCAAGGGCCCGGGGGTCCAAGAGACCCAGTACTTC. This translates into CASKGPGVQETQYF.

The chain joins TRBV5-4 to TRBJ2-5, with D perhaps matching TRBD2 (7 bases). Germline-derived CDR1 and CDR2 are SGHNT and YYREEE (reference sequence). V lost 3 bases, J lost 4 bases, and 16 bases lay in between. This CDR3 contains 15 residues. The CDR3 here is CASSYAGAGRETQYF. As DNA, the CDR3 is TGTGCCAGCAGCTACGCGGGGGCCGGTCGAGAGACCCAGTACTTC.

CDR3 residues: CASTDKGGAITVQTQYF. The CDR3 DNA sequence: TGTGCCAGCACAGACAAAGGGGGCGCGATAACAGTACAGACCCAGTACTTC. The genes are TRBV28 and TRBJ2-5; 7 bases agree with TRBD1. The V gene end was trimmed by 7 bases and the J gene end by 6 bases; junction bases not matched to a gene: 20. This CDR3 has 17 amino acids. Germline V gives CDR1 MDHEN, CDR2 SYDVKM.

This clone was recorded only once. The V call is TRBV19, the J call TRBJ1-6; TRBD1 matches 10 bases. There are 14 residues in the CDR3. V shed 9 bases and J 5 bases; nucleotides not matched to a gene: 4. Germline CDR1 and CDR2: LNHDA and SQIVND (reference sequence). The DNA for the CDR3 is TGTGCCAGCACCGGGACAGGGGATAATTCACCCCTCCACTTT. Its protein product is CASTGTGDNSPLHF.

The chain is built from TRBV18 and TRBJ2-2, with D possibly TRBD2 on 6 matching bases. CDR1 is KGHSH and CDR2 is LQKENI in the germline V gene. Trimming removed 5 bases from V and 0 bases from J, with 10 bases in between. CDR3 length: 15 amino acids. The DNA for the CDR3 is TGTGCCAGCTCAGCAGGACTATCGAACACCGGGGAGCTGTTTTTT. The encoded protein is CASSAGLSNTGELFF.

The genes are TRBV29-1 and TRBJ1-2; 8 nucleotides align to TRBD1. The V gene end was trimmed by 7 bases and the J gene end by 5 bases; junction bases not matched to a gene: 3. CDR3 length: 11 residues. Germline CDR1 SQVTM, CDR2 ANQGSEA. CDR3 DNA sequence: TGCAGCGACGGGACAGGTTATGGCTACACCTTC. This encodes CSDGTGYGYTF.

This clone was observed a handful of times. The chain uses TRBV2 and TRBJ2-7; 9 bases match TRBD1. Germline V gene data show CDR1 as SNHLY and CDR2 as FYNNEI. Trimming took 6 bases from V and 6 from J; bases not matched to a gene: 9. CDR3 length equals 14 residues. This CDR3 reads CASSFGQGLSEQYF. CDR3 DNA sequence: TGTGCCAGCAGCTTCGGACAGGGGTTAAGCGAGCAGTACTTC.

The chain combines TRBV6-5 with TRBJ2-3; D is ambiguous. The CDR3 runs to 15 residues. Deletions cut 3 bases from V and 2 bases from J, with 12 bases between. Germline V gene lookup returns CDR1 MNHEY and CDR2 SVGAGI. The CDR3: CASSYASPPTDTQYF. In DNA form, the CDR3 reads TGTGCCAGCAGTTATGCGAGCCCCCCCACAGATACGCAGTATTTT.

The chain recombines TRBV15 with TRBJ1-4, with a tentative D call TRBD1 (6 bases). Germline V gene sequence: CDR1 LNHNV, CDR2 YYDKDF (reference sequence). This CDR3 has 19 amino acids. V lost 3 bases and J lost 8, with 28 bases in between. CDR3 DNA sequence: TGTGCCACCAGCAGTAGAAATCTTATTACGCAGGACAGATACGAAAAACTGTTTTTT. Amino acids: CATSSRNLITQDRYEKLFF.

V gene TRBV10-3 combines with J gene TRBJ1-2; D uncertain. CDR1 is ENHRY, CDR2 SYGVKD, per germline. This CDR3 has 12 residues. Between the trimmed V and J ends, which lost 3 bases and 1 base, there was a span of 3 bases. CDR3 sequence reads: CAISDSNYGYTF. For the CDR3, the DNA is TGTGCCATCAGTGACAGTAACTATGGCTACACCTTC.

The chain is built from TRBV5-1 and TRBJ2-5; 7 nucleotides match TRBD1. CDR3 length equals 14 residues. CDR1 is SGHRS, CDR2 YFSETQ, per germline. The junction had 10 bases not matched to a gene; V was cut back by 0 bases and J by 11 bases. CDR3 DNA: TGCGCCAGCAGCTTGGGACAGGAGAGCAGGGGGCAGTACTTC. It yields the protein CASSLGQESRGQYF. The variable domain in full, completed from reference TRBV5-1 and TRBJ2-5, reads KAGVTQTPRYLIKTRGQQVTLSCSPISGHRSVSWYQQTPGQGLQFLFEYFSETQRNKGNFPGRFSGRQFSNSRSEMNVSTLELGDSALYLCASSLGQESRGQYFGPGTRLLVL.

This clone has a single count. The DNA for the CDR3 is TGTGCCAGCAGTTTTTCGGGCGCGACAGGGTTCCTTGGCTACACCTTC. This codes for CASSFSGATGFLGYTF. The gene calls are TRBV28 and TRBJ1-2, with TRBD1 matching 7 bases. The CDR3 loop spans 16 amino acids. Germline V gene data show CDR1 as MDHEN and CDR2 as SYDVKM. The V segment lost 3 bases and the J segment 7 bases; nucleotides outside the gene matches: 14.

V gene TRBV20-1 combines with J gene TRBJ2-7, with 7 bases matching TRBD1. Trimming took 5 bases from V and 9 from J; bases not matched to a gene: 7. The CDR3 extends over 11 amino acids. The germline gives CDR1 DFQATT, CDR2 SNEGSKA (reference sequence). In DNA, the CDR3 is TGCAGTGCTGGGGACAGTACTAGGCAGTACTTC. Residues: CSAGDSTRQYF.

The chain is built from TRBV11-2 and TRBJ2-7; D remains unclear. The germline V gene has CDR1 SGHAT and CDR2 FQNNGV. Trimming stripped 4 bases from V and 4 bases from J, with 14 bases between. This CDR3 has 14 residues. CDR3 bases: TGTGCCAGCAGCTCGCATCATAACCTATACGAGCAGTACTTC. Protein sequence: CASSSHHNLYEQYF.

The rearrangement links TRBV11-2 to TRBJ2-1, with D perhaps matching TRBD2 (6 bases). CDR3 size: 16 residues. V was pared by 2 bases and J by 7 bases, with 18 bases between. Germline V CDR1 and CDR2: SGHAT, FQNNGV. CDR3: CASSLYRAGLWNEQFF. Written as DNA, the CDR3 is TGTGCCAGCAGCTTATACCGGGCGGGGCTTTGGAATGAGCAGTTCTTC.

This clone has only one observation. The rearrangement links TRBV5-1 to TRBJ1-4, with D possibly being TRBD1 (6 bases). V gave up 4 bases and J gave up 5 bases, with 15 bases separating them. The germline CDR1 and CDR2 sequences are SGHRS and YFSETQ. The CDR3 consists of 15 residues. The CDR3 loop reads CASSRTGTINEKLFF. Written as DNA, the CDR3 is TGCGCCAGCAGCCGAACCGGGACAATCAATGAAAAACTGTTTTTT.

The chain combines TRBV4-1 with TRBJ1-4, with D uncertain. The ends were cut back, 3 bases at V and 8 bases at J, with 13 bases in the middle. CDR3 size: 14 residues. The V gene's germline CDR1 is MGHRA and CDR2 YSYEKL. The CDR3 sequence is CASSHAAPTEKLFF. In DNA, the CDR3 is TGCGCCAGCAGCCACGCAGCGCCAACCGAAAAACTGTTTTTT.

V is TRBV30 and J is TRBJ2-1; 8 nucleotides align to TRBD2. The CDR3 totals 13 residues. Germline assignment: CDR1 GTSNPN and CDR2 SVGIG (reference sequence). The J segment lost 2 bases and the V segment lost 3 bases, leaving 0 bases of the junction unmatched. This chain's CDR3 is CAWSGGAYNEQFF. In DNA form, the CDR3 reads TGTGCCTGGAGCGGGGGGGCCTACAATGAGCAGTTCTTC.

The gene calls are TRBV5-4 and TRBJ2-5; possibly TRBD1 for D (6 bases). CDR1 is SGHNT, CDR2 YYREEE, per germline (reference sequence). The CDR3 is made up of 17 amino acids. The V gene lost 0 bases and the J gene lost 5 bases, with 20 bases spanning the gap. CDR3: CASSLAGRGSPGETQYF. For the CDR3, the DNA is TGTGCCAGCAGCTTGGCGGGCAGGGGATCCCCGGGGGAGACCCAGTACTTC.

This clone was observed a handful of times. The chain's CDR3 is CATHPRIDQPQHF. The CDR3 coding sequence is TGTGCCACCCATCCTAGGATCGATCAGCCCCAGCATTTT. The chain joins TRBV28 to TRBJ1-5; D uncertain. Trimming shortened V by 10 bases and J by 5 bases, and 15 bases separated the two germline ends. The CDR3 spans 13 residues. Per the germline V gene, CDR1 is MDHEN and CDR2 is SYDVKM.

This chain connects TRBV5-1 to TRBJ2-3, with D perhaps assigned TRBD1 or TRBD2 (6 bases each). V lost 4 bases and J 0 bases, leaving 12 bases between the germline ends. This CDR3 has 15 residues. Germline V CDR1 and CDR2: SGHRS, YFSETQ. CDR3 sequence: CASSLEGDSTDTQYF. The DNA for the CDR3 is TGCGCCAGCAGCCTGGAGGGGGATAGCACAGATACGCAGTATTTT.

The gene calls are TRBV28 and TRBJ1-5, with 8 bases lining up with TRBD1. Germline lookup yields CDR1 MDHEN and CDR2 SYDVKM. This CDR3 spans 12 amino acids. Trimming cost V 8 bases and J 4 bases; bases outside gene matches: 1. CDR3 protein: CASGTGNQPQHF. As DNA, the CDR3 is TGTGCCAGCGGGACAGGTAATCAGCCCCAGCATTTT.

This clone showed up just a few times. The chain joins TRBV7-3 to TRBJ1-2; 9 bases fit TRBD1. The CDR3 is 14 residues long. With 11 bases clipped from V and 1 base from J, the junction kept 8 bases outside the gene matches. Germline values: CDR1 SGHTA, CDR2 FQGTGA. CDR3 in amino acids: CARNPGQGNYGYTF. The CDR3, as DNA: TGTGCCCGCAACCCGGGACAGGGTAACTATGGCTACACCTTC.

The chain joins TRBV10-2 to TRBJ1-3; D is unclear. CDR1 WSHSY and CDR2 SAAADI come from the germline V gene. V lost 5 bases and J 2 bases, leaving 4 bases between the germline ends. The CDR3 has 12 residues. CDR3 in amino acids: CASSYTGNTIYF. The CDR3 nucleotides are TGCGCCAGCAGTTACACTGGAAACACCATATATTTT.